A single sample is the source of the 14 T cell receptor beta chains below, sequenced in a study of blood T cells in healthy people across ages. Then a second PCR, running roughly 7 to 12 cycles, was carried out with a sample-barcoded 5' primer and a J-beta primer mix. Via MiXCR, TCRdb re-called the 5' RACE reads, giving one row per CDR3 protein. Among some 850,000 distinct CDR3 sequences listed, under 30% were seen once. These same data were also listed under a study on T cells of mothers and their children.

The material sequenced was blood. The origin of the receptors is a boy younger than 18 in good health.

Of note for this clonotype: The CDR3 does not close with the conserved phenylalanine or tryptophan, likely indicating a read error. The CDR3 reads CSVDGGTGGTQYL. The CDR3 DNA follows: TGCAGCGTTGATGGGGGTACGGGGGGGACCCAGTACCTC. The V and J genes are TRBV29-1 and TRBJ2-5; 7 bases align to TRBD2. The CDR3 runs to 13 residues. Germline V gene lookup returns CDR1 SQVTM and CDR2 ANQGSEA. V dropped 3 bases and J dropped 7; count of bases not matched to a gene: 8.

CDR3 nucleotide sequence: TGCGCCACCTCGCGGTACAGGGGAAATGAAAAACTGTTTTTT. Translated, it gives CATSRYRGNEKLFF. The V and J genes are TRBV10-2 and TRBJ1-4; TRBD1 agrees at 7 bases. Looked up from germline, CDR1 is WSHSY and CDR2 is SAAADI. V trimming: 10 bases; J trimming: 5 bases; junction bases outside the gene matches: 10. The CDR3 is 14 residues long.

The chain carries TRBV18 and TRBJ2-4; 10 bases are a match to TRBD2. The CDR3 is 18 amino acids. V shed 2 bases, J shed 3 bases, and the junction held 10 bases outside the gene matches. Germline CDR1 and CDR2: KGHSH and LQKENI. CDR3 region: CASSPRGTSERDKNIQYF. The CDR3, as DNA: TGTGCCAGCTCACCAAGGGGGACTAGCGAGCGGGACAAAAACATTCAGTACTTC.

CDR3: CASGKVSSYEQYF. CDR3 coding DNA: TGTGCCAGCGGGAAAGTTAGCTCCTACGAGCAGTACTTC. This chain uses TRBV12-3 or TRBV12-4 with TRBJ2-7, with D uncertain. The CDR3 runs 13 residues. Deletions cut 8 bases from V and 0 bases from J, with 11 bases between.

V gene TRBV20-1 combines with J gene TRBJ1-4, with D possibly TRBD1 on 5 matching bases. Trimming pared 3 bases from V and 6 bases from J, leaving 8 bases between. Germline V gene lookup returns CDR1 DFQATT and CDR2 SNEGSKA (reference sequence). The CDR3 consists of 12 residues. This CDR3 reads CSASSGYEKLFF. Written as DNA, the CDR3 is TGCAGTGCTAGTTCAGGGTATGAAAAACTGTTTTTT.

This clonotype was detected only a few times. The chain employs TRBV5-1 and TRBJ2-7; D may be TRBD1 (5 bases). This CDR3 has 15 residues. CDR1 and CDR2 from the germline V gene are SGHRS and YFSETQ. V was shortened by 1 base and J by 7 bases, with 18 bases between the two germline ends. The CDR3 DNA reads TGCGCCAGCAGCTTGAGCCCACAGGTCCATGATGAGCAGTACTTC. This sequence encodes CASSLSPQVHDEQYF. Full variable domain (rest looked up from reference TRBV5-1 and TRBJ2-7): KAGVTQTPRYLIKTRGQQVTLSCSPISGHRSVSWYQQTPGQGLQFLFEYFSETQRNKGNFPGRFSGRQFSNSRSEMNVSTLELGDSALYLCASSLSPQVHDEQYFGPGTRLTVT.

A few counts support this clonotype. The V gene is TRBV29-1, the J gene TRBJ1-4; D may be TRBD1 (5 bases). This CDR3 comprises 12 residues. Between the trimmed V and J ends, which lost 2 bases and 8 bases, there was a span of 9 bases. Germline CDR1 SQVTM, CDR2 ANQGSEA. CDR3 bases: TGCAGCGTTGAACAGGGCGGGGAAAAACTGTTTTTT. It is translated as CSVEQGGEKLFF.

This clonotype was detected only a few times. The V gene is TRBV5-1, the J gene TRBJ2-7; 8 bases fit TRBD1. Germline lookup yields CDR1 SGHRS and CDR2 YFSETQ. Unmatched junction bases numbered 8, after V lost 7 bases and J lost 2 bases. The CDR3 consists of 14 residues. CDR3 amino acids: CASALGQAAYEQYF. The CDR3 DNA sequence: TGCGCCAGCGCGCTGGGACAGGCAGCCTACGAGCAGTACTTC.

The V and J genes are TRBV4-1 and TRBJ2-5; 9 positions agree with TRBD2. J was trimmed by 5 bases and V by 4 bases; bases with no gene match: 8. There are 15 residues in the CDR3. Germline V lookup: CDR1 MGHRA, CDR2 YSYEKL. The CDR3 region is CASSPRERGAETQYF. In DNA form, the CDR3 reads TGCGCCAGCAGCCCAAGGGAGCGGGGGGCGGAGACCCAGTACTTC.

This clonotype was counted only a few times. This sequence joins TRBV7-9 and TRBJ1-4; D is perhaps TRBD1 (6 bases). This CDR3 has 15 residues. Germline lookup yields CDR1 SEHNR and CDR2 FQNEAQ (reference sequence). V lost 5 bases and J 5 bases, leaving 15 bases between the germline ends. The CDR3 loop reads CASSLETGENEKLFF. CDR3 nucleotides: TGTGCCAGCAGCCTCGAGACAGGCGAGAATGAAAAACTGTTTTTT.

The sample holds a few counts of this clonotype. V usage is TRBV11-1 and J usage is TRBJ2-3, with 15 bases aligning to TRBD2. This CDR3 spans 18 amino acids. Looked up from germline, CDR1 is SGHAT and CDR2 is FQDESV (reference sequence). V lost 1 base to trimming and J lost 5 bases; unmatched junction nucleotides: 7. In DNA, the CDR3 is TGTGCCAGCAGCTTAGTCGGACTAGCGGGGGGGCGTAGAGATACGCAGTATTTT. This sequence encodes CASSLVGLAGGRRDTQYF.

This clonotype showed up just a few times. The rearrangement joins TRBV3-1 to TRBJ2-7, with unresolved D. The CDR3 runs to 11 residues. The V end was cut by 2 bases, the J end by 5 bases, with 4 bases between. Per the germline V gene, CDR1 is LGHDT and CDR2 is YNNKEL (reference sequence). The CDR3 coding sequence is TGTGCCAGCAGCCAATTAGACGAGCAGTACTTC. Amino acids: CASSQLDEQYF.

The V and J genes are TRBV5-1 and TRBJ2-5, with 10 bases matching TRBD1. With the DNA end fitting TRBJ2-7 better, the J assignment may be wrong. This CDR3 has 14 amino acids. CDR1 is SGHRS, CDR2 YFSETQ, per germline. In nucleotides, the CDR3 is TGCGCCAGCAGCTTGAAGGGACAGGGGTCCGAGCAGTACTTC. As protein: CASSLKGQGSEQYF.

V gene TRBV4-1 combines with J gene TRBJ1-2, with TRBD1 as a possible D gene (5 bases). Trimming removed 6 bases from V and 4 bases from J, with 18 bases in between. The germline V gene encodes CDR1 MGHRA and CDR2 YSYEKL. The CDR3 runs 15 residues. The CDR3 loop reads CASRGIGTETYGYTF. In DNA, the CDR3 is TGCGCCAGCAGAGGCATAGGGACGGAGACCTATGGCTACACCTTC.